Reported below is one T cell receptor beta chain. Its recognized antigen is unknown. The record has no base qualities; no much larger clone is one base away. TCRbeta CDR3 regions were amplified from genomic DNA using the immunoSEQ Assay, a bias-controlled multiplex PCR. The authors' analysis ran thus. The number of nucleated cells in each sample was estimated from the amplification of reference gene primers within the assay. To quantify the absolute abundance of each unique TCRbeta CDR3 rearrangement, sequence reads were collapsed and filtered. For each sample, productive Simpson clonality was calculated as the square root of Simpson's diversity index across productive rearrangements. The immuneACCESS repertoire file appears here via TCRdb, limited to in-frame rearrangements. These files lack a portion of the clones; in checked studies, under half of the deficit traces to unresolved V genes, and the cause of the others is not known. The V and J calls and the clone size are those of that table, but D and trimming were determined from the DNA. The sample has some 400,000 clones on record, approximately 80% of them singletons. In total, the top ten clones hold 1.1% of the sample.

V lost 0 bases and J lost 6 bases, and the count of bases not matched to a germline gene is 4. Spanning cysteine to phenylalanine, the CDR3 consists of 14 amino acids. Just the 42-base CDR3 DNA is kept, in frame starting at base 1. Per the germline V gene, SGHRS is the CDR1 and YFSETQ is the CDR2. These data come from a study of blood T cell repertoires in COVID-19 (dated by TCRdb to 2018 to 2021). Study-wide context: Samples covering the acute and convalescent phases of COVID-19 were provided by collaborators in the United States, Italy and Spain. Where available, HLA class I and class II types were obtained from metadata supplied by the sample provider rather than from assay-based typing. The repertoires were made available in a free public database intended to serve as a resource for research on the immune response to SARS-CoV-2. Deeply sampled blood TCRbeta repertoires from subjects exposed to, actively infected with, or recovered from COVID-19 were included in the dataset. The material from the prospective study consisted of cDNA or gDNA derived from T cells, B-cell-depleted T cells, or PBMCs. Nearly every sample came with metadata listing a de-identified subject ID, COVID-19 status, age in years and sex. Samples were obtained from the ongoing ImmuneRACE study (first 160 participants) and from some 1,200 subjects provided by 6 global collaborators.

Whole blood was collected in K2EDTA tubes by collaborating institutions according to the institutions' own protocols. For TCRbeta analysis, collaborators shipped samples in one of three forms: frozen whole blood, isolated PBMCs, or DNA extracted from either of those sample types. Points the paper makes about the study in general: The amount of clinical and demographic metadata varied by source and participant and was provided uncurated.

The clonotype comes from a human donor with acute or convalescent COVID-19. The donor label of this sample is uncertain. This chain joins TRBV5-1 to TRBJ2-3; 7 central bases correspond to TRBD1. Sequencing was performed on peripheral blood. The DNA sequence follows: TGCGCCAGCAGCTTGGACAGGGGATTCGATACGCAGTATTTT. It codes for CASSLDRGFDTQYF. Supplemented by the reference TRBV5-1 and TRBJ2-3 proteins around the CDR3, the complete variable domain is KAGVTQTPRYLIKTRGQQVTLSCSPISGHRSVSWYQQTPGQGLQFLFEYFSETQRNKGNFPGRFSGRQFSNSRSEMNVSTLELGDSALYLCASSLDRGFDTQYFGPGTRLTVL.